This TCR beta chain was obtained from a study of identical twins. General observations from the study: Cord blood beta clonotypes that were abundant carried fewer insertions, and memory repertoires showed no such trend.

About this clonotype itself: Its matching antigen is unknown.

TCRdb reprocessed the 5' RACE reads via MiXCR and lists one record per CDR3 protein. This sample yields 1,800,000 or so distinct CDR3 sequences, of which 32% are seen a single time; approximately 0.29% belongs to the top ten. V gave up 4 bases and J gave up 8 bases, with 10 bases separating them. This CDR3 is built from 12 residues. This sequence joins TRBV12-3 or TRBV12-4 and TRBJ2-3; no clear D. This TCR came from a newborn girl in good health. Material: cord blood. CDR3 loop: CASSSPMSTQYF. The CDR3 coding sequence is TGTGCCAGCAGTTCCCCTATGAGTACGCAGTATTTT.